One and the same sample provided the 32 T cell receptor beta chains below, sequenced in a study of cytomegalovirus exposure and HLA in healthy donors. Primers included in the PCR were 60 Vbeta and 13 Jbeta primers. Profiled with immunoSEQ multiplex PCR; TCRdb holds only in-frame clones, not every one. The sample lists 150,000 to 200,000 clones; roughly 79% were seen once. Sequencing was done on a sample of PBMCs. The receptors derive from a young man in good health and CMV-seropositive.

J is TRBJ1-5 and V is TRBV6-6; possible D gene TRBD1, 5 bases. This CDR3 spans 16 amino acids. Germline CDR1 and CDR2: MNHNY and SVGAGI (reference sequence). Trimming left V 0 bases short and J 4 bases short, with 13 bases between. CDR3 region: CASSYSTRAVNQPQHF. The CDR3 DNA reads as TGTGCCAGCAGTTACTCGACCAGGGCGGTGAATCAGCCCCAGCATTTT.

The chain carries TRBV10-2 and TRBJ1-2; weak D call: TRBD1 (6 bases). V was clipped by 0 bases and J by 4 bases, with 12 bases between them. Germline CDR1 and CDR2: WSHSY and SAAADI. This CDR3 contains 15 residues. In DNA form, the CDR3 reads TGCGCCAGCAGTGAGTCGCTCAGGGGTACCTATGGCTACACCTTC. This translates into CASSESLRGTYGYTF.

V and J are TRBV5-1 and TRBJ2-1; TRBD2 matches 12 bases. V was clipped by 2 bases and J by 9 bases; unmatched bases: 6. The CDR3 has 15 residues. Germline CDR1 reads SGHRS; CDR2 reads YFSETQ. CDR3 loop: CASSFGLAGMGEQFF. The CDR3 bases are TGCGCCAGCAGCTTCGGACTAGCGGGAATGGGTGAGCAGTTCTTC.

This chain connects TRBV25-1 to TRBJ2-1; 7 bases align to TRBD2. From germline, CDR1 is MGHDK and CDR2 SYGVNS. V dropped 10 bases and J dropped 1; count of bases not matched to a gene: 4. The CDR3 is 13 residues long. The CDR3 spells CATRGTSYNEQFF. The CDR3 DNA is TGTGCCACGCGGGGGACTTCCTACAATGAGCAGTTCTTC.

The rearrangement joins TRBV19 to TRBJ2-1, with 7 bases aligning to TRBD2. The CDR3 loop spans 13 amino acids. J lost 6 bases, V lost 4 bases, and 3 bases had no gene match. CDR1 and CDR2 from the germline V gene are LNHDA and SQIVND (reference sequence). The CDR3 sequence: CASSTGLSNEQFF. CDR3 DNA: TGTGCCAGTAGTACGGGACTATCCAATGAGCAGTTCTTC.

The chain employs TRBV7-3 and TRBJ1-1; 8 nucleotides line up with TRBD1. The trim removed 4 bases at V and 3 bases at J, leaving 10 bases unmatched. The CDR3 has 16 amino acids. Germline assignment: CDR1 SGHTA and CDR2 FQGTGA. CDR3 residues: CASSSLGQAYHTEAFF. In DNA form, the CDR3 reads TGTGCCAGCAGCTCCCTGGGACAGGCATATCACACTGAAGCTTTCTTT.

V is TRBV9 and J is TRBJ1-2, with 9 bases aligning to TRBD1. The junction had 4 bases not matched to a gene; V was cut back by 3 bases and J by 7 bases. Germline V gives CDR1 SGDLS, CDR2 YYNGEE. The CDR3 length is 13 residues. The CDR3 nucleotides are TGTGCCAGCAGCGCACAGGGGGCGTTTGGCTACACCTTC. Protein: CASSAQGAFGYTF.

This clone came up a few times. The V gene is TRBV28, the J gene TRBJ2-4; 8 bases fit TRBD2. Germline V lookup: CDR1 MDHEN, CDR2 SYDVKM. The V gene end was trimmed by 7 bases and the J gene end by 6 bases; junction bases not matched to a gene: 2. The CDR3 length is 12 residues. CDR3 sequence: CASTGGRNIQYF. The CDR3 bases are TGTGCCAGCACGGGAGGGAGAAACATTCAGTACTTC.

The chain recombines TRBV5-6 with TRBJ1-1; TRBD1 agrees at 7 bases. The CDR3 consists of 15 residues. V lost 4 bases to trimming and J lost 0 bases; unmatched junction nucleotides: 6. Germline CDR1 and CDR2: SGHDT and YYEEEE. CDR3: CASSLGQLLNTEAFF. In DNA form, the CDR3 reads TGTGCCAGCAGCCTGGGACAGCTTCTGAACACTGAAGCTTTCTTT.

The chain carries TRBV7-6 and TRBJ2-2, with a tentative D call TRBD1 (5 bases). The CDR3 contains 17 residues. Between the trimmed V and J ends, which lost 2 bases and 3 bases, there was a span of 16 bases. Per germline, CDR1 SGHVS and CDR2 FNYEAQ. The CDR3, as DNA: TGTGCCAGCAGCTTAAGCCTCCGCAGGGAAGACACCGGGGAGCTGTTTTTT. This gives the protein CASSLSLRREDTGELFF.

The chain combines TRBV9 with TRBJ2-7, with D perhaps TRBD2 (6 bases). Germline V lookup: CDR1 SGDLS, CDR2 YYNGEE. Trimming cost V 5 bases and J 5 bases, with 14 bases left between them. The CDR3 extends over 13 amino acids. The CDR3 sequence is CASSIGSGDEQYF. DNA for the CDR3: TGTGCCAGCAGTATCGGGTCGGGGGACGAGCAGTACTTC.

This clone has only one observation. The chain employs TRBV4-1 and TRBJ1-5; perhaps TRBD1 as D (6 bases). Between the trimmed V and J ends, which lost 7 bases and 7 bases, there was a span of 26 bases. The CDR3 is 17 residues long. Germline lookup yields CDR1 MGHRA and CDR2 YSYEKL. DNA for the CDR3: TGCGCCAGCAAACTCGAGCCGATGGGGGGGGGCGAACAGCCCCAGCATTTT. Translated: CASKLEPMGGGEQPQHF.

As to this clone: The same CDR3 can be traced to other DNA sequences in this sample. The chain recombines TRBV5-1 with TRBJ1-5, with TRBD1 identical over 10 bases. The CDR3 has 14 amino acids. The germline CDR1 and CDR2 sequences are SGHRS and YFSETQ. The J segment lost 4 bases and the V segment lost 4 bases, leaving 2 bases of the junction unmatched. The CDR3 sequence: CASSPGQGNQPQHF. In nucleotides, the CDR3 is TGCGCCAGCAGCCCGGGACAGGGGAATCAGCCCCAGCATTTT.

The chain joins TRBV5-5 to TRBJ1-5; possible D gene TRBD1, 5 bases. The CDR3 is made up of 16 amino acids. Germline values: CDR1 SGHKS, CDR2 YYEKEE (reference sequence). Trimming stripped 4 bases from V and 3 bases from J, with 17 bases between. The CDR3 sequence is CASSRSTHRTNQPQHF. Here the CDR3 DNA reads TGTGCCAGCAGCCGTTCCACTCACAGGACCAATCAGCCCCAGCATTTT.

This chain links TRBV5-4 with TRBJ2-7, with D tentatively TRBD1 (5 bases). CDR1 is SGHNT and CDR2 is YYREEE in the germline V gene (reference sequence). The V and J ends lost 4 bases and 6 bases respectively, with 17 bases between them. The length of the CDR3 is 14 residues. The CDR3 region is CASSLLQAQGEQYF. In nucleotides, the CDR3 is TGTGCCAGCAGCCTATTACAGGCCCAGGGCGAGCAGTACTTC.

This clone turned up a few times. The CDR3 sequence is CASSSQGTLGEQYF. The CDR3, as DNA: TGTGCCAGCAGTTCCCAGGGTACCCTGGGCGAGCAGTACTTC. The chain couples TRBV6-5 to TRBJ2-7; D may be TRBD1 (5 bases). V lost 4 bases, J lost 6 bases, and 16 bases lay in between. The CDR3 is 14 residues long. The germline V gene encodes CDR1 MNHEY and CDR2 SVGAGI.

This clone was seen a few times. The chain joins TRBV7-2 to TRBJ2-7; D call uncertain. Trimming shortened V by 3 bases and J by 2 bases, and 11 bases separated the two germline ends. The CDR3 has 14 residues. CDR1 is SGHTA and CDR2 is FQGNSA in the germline V gene. CDR3 nucleotides: TGTGCCAGCAGCTTCATTAGCCTTGCCTACGAGCAGTACTTC. Translated: CASSFISLAYEQYF.

The rearrangement joins TRBV7-9 to TRBJ1-4; D not resolved. Germline V gene data show CDR1 as SEHNR and CDR2 as FQNEAQ (reference sequence). V gave up 1 base and J gave up 8 bases, with 11 bases separating them. The CDR3 is 14 residues long. CDR3 in amino acids: CASSLDITGEKLFF. DNA of the CDR3: TGTGCCAGCAGCTTAGACATAACCGGGGAAAAACTGTTTTTT.

This rearrangement joins TRBV4-3 to TRBJ2-7, with TRBD2 matching over 11 bases. This CDR3 region has 17 residues. Trimming cost V 1 base and J 2 bases; bases outside gene matches: 7. Per the germline V gene, CDR1 is LGHNA and CDR2 is YSLEER. CDR3 nucleotide sequence: TGCGCCAGCAGCCAAGGGAGGGGACTAGCGGAGACCTACGAGCAGTACTTC. Amino acids: CASSQGRGLAETYEQYF.

The rearrangement links TRBV7-8 to TRBJ1-2, with 10 nucleotides matching TRBD1. Germline loops: CDR1 SGHVS, CDR2 FQNEAQ. The CDR3 runs 15 residues. J gave up 4 bases and V 4 bases, and 6 bases lay outside the gene matches. CDR3 sequence (DNA): TGTGCCAGCAGCTCCAGACAGGGGGCTGGCTATGGCTACACCTTC. Its translation is CASSSRQGAGYGYTF.

The chain is built from TRBV15 and TRBJ2-1; D possibly corresponds to TRBD1 (6 bases). In germline, CDR1 is LNHNV, CDR2 YYDKDF (reference sequence). CDR3 size: 18 residues. With 3 bases removed from V and 2 bases from J, the gap between germline ends came to 20 bases. The CDR3 loop is CATSSTYLQGSPYNEQFF. In DNA form, the CDR3 reads TGTGCCACCAGCAGCACCTACCTACAGGGTAGTCCCTACAATGAGCAGTTCTTC.

V and J are TRBV6-5 and TRBJ2-1, with TRBD2 identical over 8 bases. This CDR3 is built from 16 residues. The germline CDR1 and CDR2 sequences are MNHEY and SVGAGI. The trim removed 1 base at V and 5 bases at J, leaving 7 bases unmatched. CDR3 coding DNA: TGTGCCAGCAGTTACTACTCCGGGAGGGCCAACAATGAGCAGTTCTTC. It translates to CASSYYSGRANNEQFF.

This sequence joins TRBV6-1 and TRBJ1-2; a possible D gene is TRBD1 (5 bases). The CDR3 contains 12 residues. CDR1 MNHNS and CDR2 SASEGT come from the germline V gene. The V end was cut by 11 bases, the J end by 5 bases, with 15 bases between. This CDR3 reads CALTDGGYGYTF. As DNA, the CDR3 is TGTGCCCTAACCGACGGGGGGTATGGCTACACCTTC.

The chain combines TRBV7-8 with TRBJ1-1; 12 bases map to TRBD1. Germline loops: CDR1 SGHVS, CDR2 FQNEAQ. V dropped 5 bases and J dropped 4; count of bases not matched to a gene: 8. The CDR3 consists of 16 residues. This CDR3 reads CASSRGTGGAGTEAFF. CDR3 coding DNA: TGTGCCAGCAGCCGCGGGACAGGGGGCGCGGGCACTGAAGCTTTCTTT. Looking up the rest from reference TRBV7-8 and TRBJ1-1 gives the full variable domain: GAGVSQSPRYKVAKRGQDVALRCDPISGHVSLFWYQQALGQGPEFLTYFQNEAQLDKSGLPSDRFFAERPEGSVSTLKIQRTQQEDSAVYLCASSRGTGGAGTEAFFGQGTRLTVV.

The chain is built from TRBV29-1 and TRBJ2-1; D is possibly TRBD2 (7 bases). This CDR3 is 13 amino acids long. Trimming took off 2 bases at V and 9 bases at J, with 14 bases between the two ends. Germline V gene sequence: CDR1 SQVTM, CDR2 ANQGSEA. In nucleotides, the CDR3 is TGCAGCGTTGAACGGGGGGCAGGTAGTGAGCAGTTCTTC. It encodes CSVERGAGSEQFF.

Points on this clone: Here the CDR3 omits its conserved ending phenylalanine or tryptophan, so a read error is the likely source. The J gene is TRBJ1-6, the V gene TRBV6-1; D is unresolved. The germline V gene encodes CDR1 MNHNS and CDR2 SASEGT. The V and J ends lost 6 bases and 10 bases respectively, with 16 bases between them. The CDR3 contains 14 residues. CDR3 nucleotide sequence: TGTGCCAGCAGATTAACAGCTTATCTCTCACCCCTCCACCTT. It is translated as CASRLTAYLSPLHL.

The gene calls are TRBV27 and TRBJ2-7; 8 nucleotides match TRBD2. The germline gives CDR1 MNHEY, CDR2 SMNVEV (reference sequence). The V gene end was trimmed by 5 bases and the J gene end by 6 bases; junction bases not matched to a gene: 15. This CDR3 is 16 amino acids long. CDR3 nucleotides: TGTGCCAGCAGTCCCCATCCGGGACTAGGCCGCCCCGAGCAGTACTTC. It specifies CASSPHPGLGRPEQYF.

The gene calls are TRBV29-1 and TRBJ1-3, with a tentative D call TRBD1 (6 bases). The V gene lost 5 bases and the J gene lost 5 bases, with 10 bases spanning the gap. CDR3 length: 12 residues. CDR1 is SQVTM, CDR2 ANQGSEA, per germline. The CDR3, as DNA: TGCAGCGTTTCAGGGGAACGAAACACCATATATTTT. This gives the protein CSVSGERNTIYF.

This sequence joins TRBV5-6 and TRBJ2-2, with D uncertain. The CDR3 runs 15 residues. Trimming removed 2 bases at V and 1 base at J, with 9 bases between. Germline CDR1 reads SGHDT; CDR2 reads YYEEEE. The CDR3 DNA follows: TGTGCCAGCAGCTTAAAAAGCTGGAACACCGGGGAGCTGTTTTTT. Translating it yields CASSLKSWNTGELFF.

V is TRBV14 and J is TRBJ2-7, with a weak D call TRBD2 (6 bases). The CDR3 runs to 15 residues. V shed 0 bases and J shed 2 bases, with 11 bases lying between them. Germline V lookup: CDR1 SGHDN, CDR2 FVKESK. This CDR3 reads CASSQEGGVAYEQYF. The CDR3 region has the DNA TGTGCCAGCAGCCAAGAGGGCGGGGTGGCCTACGAGCAGTACTTC.

The V gene is TRBV19, the J gene TRBJ2-2, with D maybe TRBD1 (6 bases). This CDR3 spans 13 amino acids. The V end was cut by 10 bases, the J end by 6 bases, with 15 bases between. CDR1 is LNHDA, CDR2 SQIVND, per germline (reference sequence). The CDR3 loop is CATSQGPPGELFF. The CDR3 DNA reads TGTGCCACTTCACAGGGACCCCCCGGGGAGCTGTTTTTT.

CDR3 protein: CASSPGGVTGAFYGYTF. DNA of the CDR3: TGTGCCAGCAGCCCCGGAGGGGTGACAGGGGCGTTCTATGGCTACACCTTC. V gene TRBV5-4 combines with J gene TRBJ1-2, with TRBD1 identical over 8 bases. Germline-derived CDR1 and CDR2 are SGHNT and YYREEE (reference sequence). The CDR3 runs to 17 residues. Trimming took 4 bases from V and 4 from J; bases not matched to a gene: 15.